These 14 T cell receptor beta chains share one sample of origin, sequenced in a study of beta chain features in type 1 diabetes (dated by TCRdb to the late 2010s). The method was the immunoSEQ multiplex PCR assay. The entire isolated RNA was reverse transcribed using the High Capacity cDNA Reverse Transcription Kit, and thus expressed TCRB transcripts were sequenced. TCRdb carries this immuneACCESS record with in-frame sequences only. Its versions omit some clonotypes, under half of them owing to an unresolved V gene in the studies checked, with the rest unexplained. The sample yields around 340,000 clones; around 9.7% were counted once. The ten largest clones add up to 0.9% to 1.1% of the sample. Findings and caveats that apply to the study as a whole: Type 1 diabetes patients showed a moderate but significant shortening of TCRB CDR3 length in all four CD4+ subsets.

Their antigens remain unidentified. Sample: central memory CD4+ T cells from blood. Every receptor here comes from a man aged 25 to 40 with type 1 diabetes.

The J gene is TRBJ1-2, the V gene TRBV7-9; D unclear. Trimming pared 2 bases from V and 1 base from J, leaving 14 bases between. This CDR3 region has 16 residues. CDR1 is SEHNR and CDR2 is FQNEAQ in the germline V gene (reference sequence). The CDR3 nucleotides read TGTGCCAGCAGCTTATTGTCCGGCGCACTTAACTATGGCTACACCTTC. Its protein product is CASSLLSGALNYGYTF.

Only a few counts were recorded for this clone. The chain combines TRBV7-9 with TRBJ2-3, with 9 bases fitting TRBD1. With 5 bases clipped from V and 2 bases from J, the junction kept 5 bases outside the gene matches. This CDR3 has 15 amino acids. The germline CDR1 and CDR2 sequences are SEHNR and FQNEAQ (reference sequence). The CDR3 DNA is TGTGCCAGCAGCCCCGGGACAGGGCTCACAGATACGCAGTATTTT. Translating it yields CASSPGTGLTDTQYF.

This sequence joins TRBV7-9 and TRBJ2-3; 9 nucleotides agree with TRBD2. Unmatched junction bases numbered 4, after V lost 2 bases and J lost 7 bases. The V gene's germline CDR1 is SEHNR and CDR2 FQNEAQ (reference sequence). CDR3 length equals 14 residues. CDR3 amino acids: CASSLILAGNTQYF. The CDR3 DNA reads TGTGCCAGCAGCTTAATCCTAGCGGGAAATACGCAGTATTTT.

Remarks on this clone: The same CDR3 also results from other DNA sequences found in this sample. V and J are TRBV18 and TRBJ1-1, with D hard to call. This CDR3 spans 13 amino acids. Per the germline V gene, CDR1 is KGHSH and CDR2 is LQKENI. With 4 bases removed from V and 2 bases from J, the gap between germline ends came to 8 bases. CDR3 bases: TGTGCCAGCTCACTCGTTCGAAACACTGAAGCTTTCTTT. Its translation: CASSLVRNTEAFF.

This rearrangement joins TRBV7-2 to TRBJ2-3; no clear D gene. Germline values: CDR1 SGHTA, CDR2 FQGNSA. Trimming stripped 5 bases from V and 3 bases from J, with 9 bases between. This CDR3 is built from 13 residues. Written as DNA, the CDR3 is TGTGCCAGCAGCCCATCAATTACAGATACGCAGTATTTT. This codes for CASSPSITDTQYF.

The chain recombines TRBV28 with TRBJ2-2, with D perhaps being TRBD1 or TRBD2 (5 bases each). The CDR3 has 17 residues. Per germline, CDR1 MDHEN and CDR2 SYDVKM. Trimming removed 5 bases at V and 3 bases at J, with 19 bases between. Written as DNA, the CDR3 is TGTGCCAGCAGTCCTTACTCCGGGAACAGGTACACCGGGGAGCTGTTTTTT. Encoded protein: CASSPYSGNRYTGELFF.

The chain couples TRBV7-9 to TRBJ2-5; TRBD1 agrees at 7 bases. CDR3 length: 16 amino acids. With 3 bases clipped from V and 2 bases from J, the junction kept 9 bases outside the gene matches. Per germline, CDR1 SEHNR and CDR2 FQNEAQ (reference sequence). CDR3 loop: CASSFLVGTEQETQYF. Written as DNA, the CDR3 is TGTGCCAGCAGCTTTTTGGTCGGGACAGAACAAGAGACCCAGTACTTC. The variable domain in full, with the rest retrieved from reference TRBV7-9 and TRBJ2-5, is DTGVSQNPRHKITKRGQNVTFRCDPISEHNRLYWYRQTLGQGPEFLTYFQNEAQLEKSRLLSDRFSAERPKGSFSTLEIQRTEQGDSAMYLCASSFLVGTEQETQYFGPGTRLLVL.

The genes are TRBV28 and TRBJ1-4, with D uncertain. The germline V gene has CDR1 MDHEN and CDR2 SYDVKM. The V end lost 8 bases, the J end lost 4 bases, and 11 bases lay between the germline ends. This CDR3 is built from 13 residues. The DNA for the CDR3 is TGTGCCAGCCGGGCGGACGGTAATGAAAAACTGTTTTTT. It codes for CASRADGNEKLFF.

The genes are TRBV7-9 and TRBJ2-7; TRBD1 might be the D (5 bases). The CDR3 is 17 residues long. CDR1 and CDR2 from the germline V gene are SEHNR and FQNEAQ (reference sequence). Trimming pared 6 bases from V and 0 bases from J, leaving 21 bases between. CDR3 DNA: TGTGCCAGCAGTTTGCGATTCGGGCCTAGGGGCTCCTACGAGCAGTACTTC. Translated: CASSLRFGPRGSYEQYF.

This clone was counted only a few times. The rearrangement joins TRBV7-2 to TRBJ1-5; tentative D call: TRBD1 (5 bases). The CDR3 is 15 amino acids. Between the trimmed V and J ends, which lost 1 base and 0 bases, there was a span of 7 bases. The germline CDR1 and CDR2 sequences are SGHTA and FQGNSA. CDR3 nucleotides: TGTGCCAGCAGCTTAGAACAGGATAGCAATCAGCCCCAGCATTTT. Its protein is CASSLEQDSNQPQHF.

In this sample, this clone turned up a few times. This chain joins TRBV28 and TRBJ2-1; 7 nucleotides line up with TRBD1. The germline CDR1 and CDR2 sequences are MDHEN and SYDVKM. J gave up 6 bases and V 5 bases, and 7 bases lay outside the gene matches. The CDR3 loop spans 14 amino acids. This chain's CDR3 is CASSAPPGGNEQFF. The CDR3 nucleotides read TGTGCCAGCAGTGCACCTCCAGGGGGCAATGAGCAGTTCTTC.

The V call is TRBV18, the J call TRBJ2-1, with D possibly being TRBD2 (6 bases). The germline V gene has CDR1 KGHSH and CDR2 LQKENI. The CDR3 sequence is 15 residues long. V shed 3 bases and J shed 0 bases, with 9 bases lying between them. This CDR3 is CASSPGTYSYNEQFF. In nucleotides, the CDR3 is TGTGCCAGCTCACCGGGGACTTACTCCTACAATGAGCAGTTCTTC.

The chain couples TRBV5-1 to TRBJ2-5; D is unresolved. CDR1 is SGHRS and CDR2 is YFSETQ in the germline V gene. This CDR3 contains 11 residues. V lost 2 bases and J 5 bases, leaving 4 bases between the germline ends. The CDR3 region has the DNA TGCGCCAGCAGCTTCAAGGAGACCCAGTACTTC. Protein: CASSFKETQYF.

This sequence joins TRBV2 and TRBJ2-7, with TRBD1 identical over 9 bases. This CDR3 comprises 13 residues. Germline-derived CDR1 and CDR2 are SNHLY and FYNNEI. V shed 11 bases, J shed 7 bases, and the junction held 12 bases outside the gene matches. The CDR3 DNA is TGTGCCGGCGACCGGGACAGGGTCGGAGAGCAGTACTTC. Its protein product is CAGDRDRVGEQYF.